These 20 T cell receptor beta chains were all obtained from the same sample, sequenced in a study of naive and memory T cell subsets. Findings and limits, study-wide: Possibly reflecting memory cells re-expressing CD45RA, a few larger clonotypes occurred in naive repertoires, especially CD8.

Their antigens are not known. An equimolar mix of two oligonucleotides served as the beta constant-region primer for TRBC1 and TRBC2. Four rounds of PCR amplified the ligated cDNA using nested alpha and beta constant-region primers plus SP2. TCRdb called the UMI-ligation and nested PCR reads again in MiXCR, with one record for every CDR3 protein. The sample contains 120,000 to 150,000 distinct CDR3 sequences, more than 15% of which appear only once. The material sequenced was naive CD8+ T cells from blood. The receptors shown here come from a human donor in good health.

Ten or more counts support this clonotype. The chain employs TRBV29-1 and TRBJ2-1; maybe TRBD2 (5 bases). CDR1 SQVTM and CDR2 ANQGSEA come from the germline V gene. The CDR3 length is 13 residues. V lost 1 base and J lost 8, with 12 bases in between. The CDR3 spells CSVEAGLADEQFF. The DNA of the CDR3 is TGCAGCGTTGAAGCGGGCCTAGCTGATGAGCAGTTCTTC.

CDR3 nucleotides: TGTGCCAGCAGCCTCGAGGCGGGAGTCTACACCGGGGAGCTGTTTTTT. Translating it yields CASSLEAGVYTGELFF. V usage is TRBV4-2 and J usage is TRBJ2-2; 7 nucleotides line up with TRBD2. The trim removed 4 bases at V and 3 bases at J, leaving 8 bases unmatched. Germline V gene data show CDR1 as LGHNA and CDR2 as YNFKEQ. The CDR3 runs 16 residues.

This rearrangement joins TRBV5-4 to TRBJ2-1; D perhaps matches TRBD1 (5 bases). The ends were cut back, 4 bases at V and 0 bases at J, with 14 bases in the middle. The CDR3 is 16 residues long. Germline V gives CDR1 SGHNT, CDR2 YYREEE (reference sequence). The DNA of the CDR3 is TGTGCCAGCAGCCCGTCGCAGGGCCTCTCCTACAATGAGCAGTTCTTC. Amino acid sequence: CASSPSQGLSYNEQFF.

This clonotype was counted between two and nine times. The V call is TRBV29-1, the J call TRBJ2-2; D ambiguous. The CDR3 runs 13 residues. Germline V gives CDR1 SQVTM, CDR2 ANQGSEA. The V gene lost 3 bases and the J gene lost 4 bases, with 9 bases spanning the gap. The CDR3, as DNA: TGCAGCGTTGAGGACGGACGCACCGGGGAGCTGTTTTTT. Protein product: CSVEDGRTGELFF.

This sequence joins TRBV25-1 and TRBJ2-2, with D perhaps matching TRBD1 or TRBD2 (5 bases each). V was trimmed by 0 bases and J by 1 base, leaving 21 bases between them. The length of the CDR3 is 20 residues. The germline CDR1 and CDR2 sequences are MGHDK and SYGVNS. The DNA for the CDR3 is TGTGCCAGCAGTGAATATTTTAAAACCACCGGGACCGTGAACACCGGGGAGCTGTTTTTT. This sequence encodes CASSEYFKTTGTVNTGELFF.

The chain couples TRBV15 to TRBJ1-2; D is undetermined. Trimming cost V 0 bases and J 2 bases, with 10 bases left between them. The length of the CDR3 is 15 residues. CDR1 LNHNV and CDR2 YYDKDF come from the germline V gene (reference sequence). This CDR3 is CATSRDLGLNYGYTF. DNA of the CDR3: TGTGCCACCAGCAGAGATCTTGGCCTCAACTATGGCTACACCTTC.

This clonotype showed up just a few times. The rearrangement uses TRBV4-3 and TRBJ2-3; D is possibly TRBD2 (6 bases). V was pared by 1 base and J by 6 bases, with 14 bases between. This CDR3 spans 15 amino acids. Germline V lookup: CDR1 LGHNA, CDR2 YSLEER. In DNA form, the CDR3 reads TGCGCCAGCAGCCAAGTTTTTTCTAGCGTGGATACGCAGTATTTT. Its translation: CASSQVFSSVDTQYF.

This chain joins TRBV6-5 and TRBJ2-1; 9 bases map to TRBD2. After removal of 5 bases from V and 1 base from J, the junction contained 0 bases not matched to a gene. The CDR3 length is 14 residues. In germline, CDR1 is MNHEY, CDR2 SVGAGI. CDR3 amino acids: CASSGLASYNEQFF. CDR3 coding DNA: TGTGCCAGCAGTGGACTAGCGTCCTACAATGAGCAGTTCTTC.

The chain is built from TRBV6-5 and TRBJ2-7; weak D call: TRBD2 (6 bases). Germline assignment: CDR1 MNHEY and CDR2 SVGAGI. This CDR3 has 14 residues. The ends were cut back, 8 bases at V and 4 bases at J, with 18 bases in the middle. DNA of the CDR3: TGTGCCAGCTCCCCGGGACTTATCCTATACGAGCAGTACTTC. It yields the protein CASSPGLILYEQYF.

This clonotype has more than one count but fewer than ten. The V and J genes are TRBV20-1 and TRBJ2-7, with TRBD1 matching 8 bases. Germline values: CDR1 DFQATT, CDR2 SNEGSKA (reference sequence). The CDR3 has 17 amino acids. J was trimmed by 1 base and V by 0 bases; bases with no gene match: 11. CDR3 sequence reads: CSARDLQGARPSYEQYF. Here the CDR3 DNA reads TGCAGTGCTAGAGATCTTCAGGGGGCGCGACCGTCCTACGAGCAGTACTTC.

Worth noting for this clonotype: The junction departs from the called germline gene at one end, perhaps through a read error. V usage is TRBV28 and J usage is TRBJ1-1, with a possible D match to TRBD1 (5 bases). Germline V gene lookup returns CDR1 MDHEN and CDR2 SYDVKM. This CDR3 comprises 16 residues. The CDR3 region has the DNA TGTGCCAGCAGTTTCGGGGCAGGACGCATGAACACTGAAGCTCTCTTT. The encoded protein is CASSFGAGRMNTEALF.

The chain carries TRBV27 and TRBJ2-3, with 8 bases lining up with TRBD1. CDR1 is MNHEY and CDR2 is SMNVEV in the germline V gene (reference sequence). There are 16 residues in the CDR3. J was trimmed by 5 bases and V by 1 base; bases with no gene match: 8. The CDR3 DNA reads TGTGCCAGCAGTTTATTACCGGGACAGGTTGGAGATACGCAGTATTTT. Residues: CASSLLPGQVGDTQYF.

This clonotype occurred a few times. V and J are TRBV28 and TRBJ2-3; D call uncertain. This CDR3 is 12 amino acids long. Germline CDR1 is MDHEN and CDR2 is SYDVKM. Trimming removed 4 bases from V and 4 bases from J, with 6 bases in between. Here the CDR3 reads CASSSYSDTQYF. CDR3 sequence (DNA): TGTGCCAGCAGTTCTTACTCAGATACGCAGTATTTT.

The CDR3 sequence: CASSVASGSYEQYF. CDR3 DNA sequence: TGTGCCAGCAGCGTAGCCAGCGGGAGTTACGAGCAGTACTTC. The rearrangement uses TRBV9 and TRBJ2-7; 8 bases are shared with TRBD2. The V gene's germline CDR1 is SGDLS and CDR2 YYNGEE. V gave up 0 bases and J gave up 4 bases; unmatched junction bases: 3. This CDR3 contains 14 residues.

This clonotype was seen more than once but under ten times. This rearrangement joins TRBV28 to TRBJ1-5; D not certain. The ends were cut back, 2 bases at V and 6 bases at J, with 8 bases in the middle. The germline V gene has CDR1 MDHEN and CDR2 SYDVKM. This CDR3 spans 13 amino acids. The CDR3 here is CASSLLRGQPQHF. The CDR3 coding sequence is TGTGCCAGCAGTTTACTTCGGGGTCAGCCCCAGCATTTT.

The chain employs TRBV28 and TRBJ1-5; the match to TRBD1 covers 10 bases. Germline-derived CDR1 and CDR2 are MDHEN and SYDVKM. CDR3 length equals 14 residues. The junction had 3 bases not matched to a gene; V was cut back by 4 bases and J by 6 bases. CDR3 sequence reads: CASSSGQGLQPQHF. CDR3 coding DNA: TGTGCCAGCAGTTCGGGACAGGGGCTTCAGCCCCAGCATTTT.

This clonotype has a handful of counts. The V and J genes are TRBV5-4 and TRBJ1-1; weak D call: TRBD1 (6 bases). The CDR3 has 13 amino acids. Trimming removed 4 bases from V and 1 base from J, with 8 bases in between. Germline CDR1 SGHNT, CDR2 YYREEE (reference sequence). The CDR3 coding sequence is TGTGCCAGCAGCGAGGGGGGGAACACTGAAGCTTTCTTT. Its translation: CASSEGGNTEAFF.

Ten or more counts support this clonotype. The V call is TRBV7-8, the J call TRBJ2-5, with TRBD2 matching 12 bases. V shed 2 bases, J shed 4 bases, and the junction held 17 bases outside the gene matches. Germline loops: CDR1 SGHVS, CDR2 FQNEAQ. The CDR3 spans 20 residues. CDR3 bases: TGTGCCAGCAGCTTATCTAGTCTGGGGCTAGCGGGAGGGCCACGAGAGACCCAGTACTTC. Translation gives CASSLSSLGLAGGPRETQYF.

A few counts support this clonotype. The chain combines TRBV29-1 with TRBJ2-3; D ambiguous. The CDR3 is 18 residues long. From germline, CDR1 is SQVTM and CDR2 ANQGSEA. V lost 3 bases to trimming and J lost 2 bases, with 24 bases between them. The CDR3 bases are TGCAGCGTTGACCCCGTGTTAGACGGAGAACTACACACAGATACGCAGTATTTT. Amino acid sequence: CSVDPVLDGELHTDTQYF.

This clonotype showed up just a few times. This rearrangement joins TRBV29-1 to TRBJ2-1; D assignment may be TRBD1 or TRBD2 (5 bases each). Trimming removed 2 bases from V and 4 bases from J, with 18 bases in between. This CDR3 comprises 16 residues. Per the germline V gene, CDR1 is SQVTM and CDR2 is ANQGSEA. CDR3 nucleotide sequence: TGCAGCGTTGAAAGGCCGGGGCTAACCGCTTACAATGAGCAGTTCTTC. This translates into CSVERPGLTAYNEQFF.